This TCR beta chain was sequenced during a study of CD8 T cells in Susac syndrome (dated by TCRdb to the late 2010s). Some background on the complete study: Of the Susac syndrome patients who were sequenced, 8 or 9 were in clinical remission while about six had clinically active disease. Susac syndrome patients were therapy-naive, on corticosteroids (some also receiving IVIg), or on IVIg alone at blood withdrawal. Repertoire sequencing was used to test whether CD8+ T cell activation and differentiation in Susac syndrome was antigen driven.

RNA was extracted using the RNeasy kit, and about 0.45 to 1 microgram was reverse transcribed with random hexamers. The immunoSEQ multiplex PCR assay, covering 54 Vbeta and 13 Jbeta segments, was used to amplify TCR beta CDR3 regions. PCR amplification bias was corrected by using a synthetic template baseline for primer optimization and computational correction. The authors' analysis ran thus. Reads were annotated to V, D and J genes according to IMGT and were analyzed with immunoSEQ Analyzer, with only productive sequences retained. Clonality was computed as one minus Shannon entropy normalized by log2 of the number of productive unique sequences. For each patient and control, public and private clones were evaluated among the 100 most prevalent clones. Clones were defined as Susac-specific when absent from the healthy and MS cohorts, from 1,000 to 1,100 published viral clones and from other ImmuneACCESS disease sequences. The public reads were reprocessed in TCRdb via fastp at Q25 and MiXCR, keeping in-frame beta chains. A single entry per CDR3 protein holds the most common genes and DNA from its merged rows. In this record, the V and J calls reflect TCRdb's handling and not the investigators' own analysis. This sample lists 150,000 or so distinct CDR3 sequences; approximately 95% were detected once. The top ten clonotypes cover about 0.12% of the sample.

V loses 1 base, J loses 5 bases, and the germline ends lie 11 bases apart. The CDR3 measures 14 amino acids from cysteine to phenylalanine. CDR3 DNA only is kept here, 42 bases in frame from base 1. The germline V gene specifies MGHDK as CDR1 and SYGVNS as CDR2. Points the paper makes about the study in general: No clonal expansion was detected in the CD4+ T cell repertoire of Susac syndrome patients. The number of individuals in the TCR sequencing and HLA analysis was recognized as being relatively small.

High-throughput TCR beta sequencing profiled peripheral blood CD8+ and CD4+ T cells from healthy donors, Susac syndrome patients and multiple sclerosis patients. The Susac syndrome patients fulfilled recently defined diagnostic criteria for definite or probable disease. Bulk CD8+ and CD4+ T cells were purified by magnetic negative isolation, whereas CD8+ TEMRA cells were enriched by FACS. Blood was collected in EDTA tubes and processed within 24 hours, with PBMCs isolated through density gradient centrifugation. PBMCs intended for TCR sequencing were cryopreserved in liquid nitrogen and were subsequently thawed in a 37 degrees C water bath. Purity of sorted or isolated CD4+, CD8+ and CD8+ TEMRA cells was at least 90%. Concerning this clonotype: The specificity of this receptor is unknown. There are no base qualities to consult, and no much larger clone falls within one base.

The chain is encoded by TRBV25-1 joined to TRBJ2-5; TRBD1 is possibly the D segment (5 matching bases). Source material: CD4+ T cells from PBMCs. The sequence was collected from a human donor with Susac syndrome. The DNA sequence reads TGTGCCAGCAGTGAATTGGGGCAGAGGGAGACCCAGTACTTC. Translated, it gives CASSELGQRETQYF.